This is a list of T cell receptor beta chains from one sample in a study of shared clonotypes between healthy human individuals. Clones were read by immunoSEQ multiplex PCR, and TCRdb kept only the in-frame ones, dropping some. Of approximately 980,000 clones listed, 76% were seen once; the top ten hold nearly 1.5%. The source material was memory CD4+ T cells sorted from blood. These receptors all come from a man younger than 35 in good health. CDR3s include the opening cysteine and the closing phenylalanine or tryptophan. D genes are given only for firm matches. Where a row states a size, it is once, few, many or the class of an expanded clone; other rows omit it.

>TRBJ1-2|TRBV6-6|-|once
TGTGCCAGCAGTAGTAGAGACTATGGCTACACCTTC
CASSSRDYGYTF
>TRBJ2-5|TRBV6-1|TRBD2|-
TGTGCCAGCAGTGCGGGACTAGCGGGGGGGCAAGAGACCCAGTACTTC
CASSAGLAGGQETQYF
>TRBJ2-2|TRBV4-2|-|-
TGTGCCAGCAGCCAAGTAGTCTACACCGGGGAGCTGTTTTTT
CASSQVVYTGELFF
>TRBJ1-6|TRBV27|-|-
TGTGCCAGCAGTTTACCGGGGGACGCATATTCACCCCTCCACTTT
CASSLPGDAYSPLHF
>TRBJ2-7|TRBV11-2|-|-
TGTGCCAGCAGCCCTCCCACATCCTACGAGCAGTACTTC
CASSPPTSYEQYF
>TRBJ1-2|TRBV6-5|-|-
TGTGCCAGCAGTTACTCGAGCAGGGTGGGAGCCTATGGCTACACCTTC
CASSYSSRVGAYGYTF
>TRBJ2-2|TRBV20-1|-|few
TGCAGTGCCCCCCCCACCGGGGAGCTGTTTTTT
CSAPPTGELFF
>TRBJ2-5|TRBV7-8|TRBD2|-
TGTGCCAGCAGCTTAGACGGGGGGGCAGGAGAGACCCAGTACTTC
CASSLDGGAGETQYF
>TRBJ2-4|TRBV28|TRBD2|-
TGTGCCAGTTGCTATGGTCCGGGGGGGCCGTTTAATAACATTCAGTACTTC
CASCYGPGGPFNNIQYF
>TRBJ2-3|TRBV19|TRBD1|-
TGTGCCAGTAGACTCAGGGGGCGCACAGATACGCAGTATTTT
CASRLRGRTDTQYF
>TRBJ2-3|TRBV5-1|TRBD1|-
TGCGCCAGCAGCTCCAAAGTGGGGGCAGGGGGCTCAGATACGCAGTATTTT
CASSSKVGAGGSDTQYF
>TRBJ2-7|TRBV18|-|-
TGTGCCAGCTCACCAGAGACAGGAGGCTACGAGCAGTACTTC
CASSPETGGYEQYF
>TRBJ2-7|TRBV6-1|TRBD1|-
TGTGCCAGCAGTGAAGTGAGTGGCAGGGGGCTCGAGCAGTACTTC
CASSEVSGRGLEQYF
>TRBJ2-3|TRBV5-1|TRBD2|-
TGCGCCAGCAGTAAGCCTAGCGGGAGGACCAGCACGGGCACAGATACGCAGTATTTT
CASSKPSGRTSTGTDTQYF
>TRBJ2-7|TRBV4-1|-|-
TGCGCCAGCAGCCAAGATAGGGGAAACCCATACGAGCAGTACTTC
CASSQDRGNPYEQYF
>TRBJ2-5|TRBV6-1|-|-
TGTGCCAGCAGTCTGGACCGCGGGACCCAGTACTTC
CASSLDRGTQYF
>TRBJ2-5|TRBV1|-|-
TGCACCAGCAGCCAACTAGCGGGGGTCCAAGAGACCCAGTACTTC
CTSSQLAGVQETQYF
>TRBJ2-5|TRBV7-2|-|few
TGTGCCAGCCACCGTAGAGGAGGAGAGACCCAGTACTTC
CASHRRGGETQYF
>TRBJ1-1|TRBV10-3|-|-
TGTGCCTCCTCGGGACAACCGTTAGAAGCTTTCTTT
CASSGQPLEAFF
>TRBJ1-4|TRBV5-6|TRBD1|-
TGTGCCAGCAGCAGTCTCCGGGACAGGGTCGGCGAAAAACTGTTTTTT
CASSSLRDRVGEKLFF
>TRBJ1-5|TRBV5-1|-|-
TGCGCCAGCAGCCCTGGTGGAGGGAACAATCAGCCCCAGCATTTT
CASSPGGGNNQPQHF
>TRBJ1-2|TRBV29-1|-|once
TGCAGCGTGGCCGGGGACACCGGGGGGGGTGGCTACACCTTC
CSVAGDTGGGGYTF
>TRBJ1-5|TRBV10-2|-|-
TGCGCCACCACGGACAGAACTAATCAGCCCCAGCATTTT
CATTDRTNQPQHF
>TRBJ2-7|TRBV30|-|-
TGTGCCTGGGCCCTCAACAGGGACGAGCAGTACTTC
CAWALNRDEQYF
>TRBJ2-5|TRBV9|-|-
TGTGCCAGCAGCACGCGAGGGTCGGCTCGGGAGACCCAGTACTTC
CASSTRGSARETQYF
>TRBJ2-2|TRBV12-5|-|once
TGTGCTAGTGGTTTATTGGGGTCGAACACCGGGGAGCTGTTTTTT
CASGLLGSNTGELFF
>TRBJ2-7|TRBV10-3|TRBD1|-
TGTGCCATCAGTAGGAATCCGGGACAGGGGCCCGGCGAGCAGTACTTC
CAISRNPGQGPGEQYF
>TRBJ2-3|TRBV4-1|TRBD1|few
TGCGCCAGCAGCCAAGGACAGGGATGGGGCACAGATACGCAGTATTTT
CASSQGQGWGTDTQYF
>TRBJ1-1|TRBV19|-|-
TGTGCCAGTAGTACTACAGTGAACACTGAAGCTTTCTTT
CASSTTVNTEAFF
>TRBJ2-3|TRBV19|TRBD1|-
TGTGCCAGTAGTGCCCAGACAGGGAGCACAGATACGCAGTATTTT
CASSAQTGSTDTQYF
>TRBJ2-3|TRBV30|-|-
TGTGCCTGGAATCTGGGACTTAGGACAGATACGCAGTATTTT
CAWNLGLRTDTQYF
>TRBJ2-7|TRBV19|TRBD1|-
TGTGCCAGTAGCGTTACAGGGGCCCACGAGCAGTACTTC
CASSVTGAHEQYF
>TRBJ2-2|TRBV18|-|-
TGTGCCAGCTCACCACTGGACCGAAACACCGGGGAGCTGTTTTTT
CASSPLDRNTGELFF
>TRBJ2-7|TRBV30|-|few
TGTGCCTGGAGTGTCAACCCCTCCTACGAGCAGTACTTC
CAWSVNPSYEQYF
>TRBJ2-5|TRBV6-1|-|-
TGTGCCAGCAGTGTCCTGCGTTCGGAGACCCAGTACTTC
CASSVLRSETQYF
>TRBJ1-4|TRBV7-6|-|-
TGTGCCAGCAGCTTAGCGGGGCAGGCTAATGAAAAACTGTTTTTT
CASSLAGQANEKLFF
>TRBJ2-1|TRBV19|-|-
TGTGCCAGTAGTGGGGAAGGGGCTGGGAACACTGAGCAGTTCTTC
CASSGEGAGNTEQFF
>TRBJ1-1|TRBV7-3|-|many
TGTGCCAGCAGCTTAGGGGAGGGCACTGAAGCTTTCTTT
CASSLGEGTEAFF
>TRBJ2-5|TRBV18|TRBD1|-
TGTGCCAGCTCACCTTTGAGGACAGGGTCCGAGACCCAGTACTTC
CASSPLRTGSETQYF
>TRBJ1-5|TRBV7-2|TRBD1|-
TGTGCCAGCAGCTCGCAGGGGGCGAGTTATCAGCCCCAGCATTTT
CASSSQGASYQPQHF
>TRBJ2-5|TRBV7-3|TRBD2|-
TGTGCCAGCAGCCTCGGGACTAGCGACGTGGGGACCCAGTACTTC
CASSLGTSDVGTQYF
>TRBJ2-2|TRBV9|-|-
TGTGCCAGCAGCGGTGCCAGGGGACCGGGGGAGCTGTTTTTT
CASSGARGPGELFF
>TRBJ1-1|TRBV11-2|-|-
TGTGCCAGCAAAGTACAGGGGAACACTGAAGCTTTCTTT
CASKVQGNTEAFF
>TRBJ2-6|TRBV10-3|-|once
TGTGCCATCAGTGAGTCGAAGCCGGCTGGGGCCAACGTCCTGACTTTC
CAISESKPAGANVLTF
>TRBJ2-3|TRBV6-4|TRBD2|-
TGTGCCAGCAGTGACGTAGCGGGGGGCACATATACGCAGTATTTT
CASSDVAGGTYTQYF
>TRBJ1-6|TRBV6-1|-|-
TGTGCCAGCAGTGAACGACAGTATAATTCACCCCTCCACTTT
CASSERQYNSPLHF
>TRBJ2-5|TRBV30|TRBD1|-
TGTGCCTGGAGTTACCCCGGACAGGGGACCCAGTACTTC
CAWSYPGQGTQYF
>TRBJ2-2|TRBV29-1|-|-
TGCAGCGTTGGGAGGGTCCCCGGGAAAACCGGGGAGCTGTTTTTT
CSVGRVPGKTGELFF
>TRBJ2-7|TRBV2|-|-
TGTGCCAGCAGTCAGGGGTACGAGCAGTACTTC
CASSQGYEQYF
>TRBJ2-3|TRBV18|-|-
TGTGCCAGCTCACCGGGAAGCACAGATACGCAGTATTTT
CASSPGSTDTQYF
>TRBJ1-2|TRBV29-1|TRBD1|-
TGCAGCGTCGGACAGGGGGCCAATGGCTACACCTTC
CSVGQGANGYTF
>TRBJ1-2|TRBV7-2|-|-
TGTGCCAGCAGCCCTTCGTCCCTTTGGCGAAGGGGATACGGCTACACCTTC
CASSPSSLWRRGYGYTF
>TRBJ2-5|TRBV9|-|-
TGTGCCAGCAGCGTAGCTGGGGGTGGCGGAGAGACCCAGTACTTC
CASSVAGGGGETQYF
>TRBJ1-5|TRBV2|-|-
TGTGCCAGCAGTGAGGGGCGAAGCAATCAGCCCCAGCATTTT
CASSEGRSNQPQHF